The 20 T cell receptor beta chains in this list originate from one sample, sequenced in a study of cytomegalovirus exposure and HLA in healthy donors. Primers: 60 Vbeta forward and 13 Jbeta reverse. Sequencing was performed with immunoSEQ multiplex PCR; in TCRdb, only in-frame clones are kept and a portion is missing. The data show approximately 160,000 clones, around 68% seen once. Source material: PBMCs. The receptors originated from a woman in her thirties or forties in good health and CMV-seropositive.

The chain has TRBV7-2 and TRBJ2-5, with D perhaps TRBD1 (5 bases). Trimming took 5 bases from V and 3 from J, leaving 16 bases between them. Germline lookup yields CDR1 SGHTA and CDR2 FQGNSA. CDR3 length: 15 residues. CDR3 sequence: CASSPKVGREETQYF. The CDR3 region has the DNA TGTGCCAGCAGCCCAAAAGTGGGGCGAGAAGAGACCCAGTACTTC.

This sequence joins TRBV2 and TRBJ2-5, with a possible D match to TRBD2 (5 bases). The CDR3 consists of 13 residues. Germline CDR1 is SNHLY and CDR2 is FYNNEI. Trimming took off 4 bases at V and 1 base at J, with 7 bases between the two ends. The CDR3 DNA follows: TGTGCCAGCAGTGGGGAGATCCAAGAGACCCAGTACTTC. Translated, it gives CASSGEIQETQYF.

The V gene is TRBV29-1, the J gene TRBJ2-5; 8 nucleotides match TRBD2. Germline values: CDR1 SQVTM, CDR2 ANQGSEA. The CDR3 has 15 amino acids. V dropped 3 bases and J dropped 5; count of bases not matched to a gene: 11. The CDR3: CSVESSGGSGETQYF. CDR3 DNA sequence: TGCAGCGTTGAGTCCAGCGGGGGCTCTGGGGAGACCCAGTACTTC.

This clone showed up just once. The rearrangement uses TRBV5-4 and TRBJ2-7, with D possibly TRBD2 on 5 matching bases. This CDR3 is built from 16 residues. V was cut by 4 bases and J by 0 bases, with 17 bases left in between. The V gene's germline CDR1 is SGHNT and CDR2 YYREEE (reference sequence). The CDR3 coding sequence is TGTGCCAGCAGCGGACCCGGGTTTCGGGGCTCCTACGAGCAGTACTTC. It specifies CASSGPGFRGSYEQYF.

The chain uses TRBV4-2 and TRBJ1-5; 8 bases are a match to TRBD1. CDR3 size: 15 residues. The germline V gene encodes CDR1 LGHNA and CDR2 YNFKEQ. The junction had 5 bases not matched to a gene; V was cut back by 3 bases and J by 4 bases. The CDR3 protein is CASSQMTGVNQPQHF. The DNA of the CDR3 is TGTGCCAGCAGCCAGATGACAGGGGTAAATCAGCCCCAGCATTTT.

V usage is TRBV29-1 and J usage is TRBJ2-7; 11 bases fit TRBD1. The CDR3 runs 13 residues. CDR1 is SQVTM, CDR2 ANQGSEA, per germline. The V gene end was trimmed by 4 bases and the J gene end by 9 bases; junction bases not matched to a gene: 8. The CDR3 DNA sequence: TGCAGCGTTGGTCCGGGACAGGGGGGTGGGCAGTACTTC. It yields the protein CSVGPGQGGGQYF.

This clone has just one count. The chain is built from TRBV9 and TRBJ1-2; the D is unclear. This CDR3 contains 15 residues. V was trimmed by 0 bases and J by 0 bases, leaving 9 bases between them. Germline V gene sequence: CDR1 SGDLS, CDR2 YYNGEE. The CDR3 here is CASSVGRVANYGYTF. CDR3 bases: TGTGCCAGCAGCGTAGGGAGGGTAGCTAACTATGGCTACACCTTC.

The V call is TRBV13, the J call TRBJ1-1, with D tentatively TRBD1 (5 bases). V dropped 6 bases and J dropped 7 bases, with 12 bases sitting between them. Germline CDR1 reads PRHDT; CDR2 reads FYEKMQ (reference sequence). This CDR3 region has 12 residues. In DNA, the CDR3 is TGTGCCAGCAGACAGACAGCCCGTGAAGCTTTCTTT. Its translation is CASRQTAREAFF.

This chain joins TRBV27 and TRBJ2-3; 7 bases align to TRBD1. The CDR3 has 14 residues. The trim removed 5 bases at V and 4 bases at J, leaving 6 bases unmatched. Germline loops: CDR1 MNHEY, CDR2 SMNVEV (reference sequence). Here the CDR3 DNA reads TGTGCCAGCAGTCCTGGACAGGTGCCAGATACGCAGTATTTT. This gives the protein CASSPGQVPDTQYF.

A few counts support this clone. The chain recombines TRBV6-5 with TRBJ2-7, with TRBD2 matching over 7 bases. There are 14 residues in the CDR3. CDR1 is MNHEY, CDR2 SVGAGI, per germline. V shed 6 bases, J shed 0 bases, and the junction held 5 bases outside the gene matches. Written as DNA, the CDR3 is TGTGCCAGCAGGCCCGGGACTAACTCCTACGAGCAGTACTTC. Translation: CASRPGTNSYEQYF.

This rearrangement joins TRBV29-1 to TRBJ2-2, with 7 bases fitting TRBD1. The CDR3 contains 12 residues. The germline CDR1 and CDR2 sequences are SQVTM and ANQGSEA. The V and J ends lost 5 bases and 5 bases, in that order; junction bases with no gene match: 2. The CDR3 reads CSVYRGTGELFF. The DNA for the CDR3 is TGCAGCGTTTACAGGGGAACCGGGGAGCTGTTTTTT.

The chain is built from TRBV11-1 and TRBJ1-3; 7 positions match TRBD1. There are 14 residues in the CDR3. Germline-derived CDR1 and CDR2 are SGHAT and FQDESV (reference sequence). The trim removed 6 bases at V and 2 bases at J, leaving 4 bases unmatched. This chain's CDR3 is CASRHGTAGNTIYF. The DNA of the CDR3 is TGTGCCAGCAGACACGGGACAGCTGGAAACACCATATATTTT.

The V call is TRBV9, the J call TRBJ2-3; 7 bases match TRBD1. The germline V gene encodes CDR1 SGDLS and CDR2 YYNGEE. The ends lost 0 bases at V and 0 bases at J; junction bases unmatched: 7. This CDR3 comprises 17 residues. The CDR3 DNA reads TGTGCCAGCAGCGTAGGAGGCAGGGGGACGAGCACAGATACGCAGTATTTT. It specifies CASSVGGRGTSTDTQYF.

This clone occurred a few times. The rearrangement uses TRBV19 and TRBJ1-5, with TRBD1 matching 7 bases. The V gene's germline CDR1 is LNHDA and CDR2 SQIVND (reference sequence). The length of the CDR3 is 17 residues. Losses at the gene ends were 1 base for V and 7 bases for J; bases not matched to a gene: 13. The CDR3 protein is CASSIGTGAPGTQPQHF. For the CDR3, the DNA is TGTGCCAGTAGTATAGGAACAGGGGCGCCCGGAACACAGCCCCAGCATTTT.

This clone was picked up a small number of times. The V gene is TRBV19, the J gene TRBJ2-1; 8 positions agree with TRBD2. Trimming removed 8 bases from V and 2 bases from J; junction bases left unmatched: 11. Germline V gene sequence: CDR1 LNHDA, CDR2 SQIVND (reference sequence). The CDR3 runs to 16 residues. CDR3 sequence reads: CASHQNSLAAYNEQFF. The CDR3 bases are TGTGCCAGTCACCAAAACTCACTAGCGGCCTACAATGAGCAGTTCTTC.

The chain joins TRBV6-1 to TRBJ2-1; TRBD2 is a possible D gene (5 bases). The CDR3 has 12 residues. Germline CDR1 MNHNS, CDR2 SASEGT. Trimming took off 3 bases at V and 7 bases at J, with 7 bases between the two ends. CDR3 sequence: CASSDPGNEQFF. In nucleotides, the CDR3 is TGTGCCAGCAGTGACCCGGGGAATGAGCAGTTCTTC.

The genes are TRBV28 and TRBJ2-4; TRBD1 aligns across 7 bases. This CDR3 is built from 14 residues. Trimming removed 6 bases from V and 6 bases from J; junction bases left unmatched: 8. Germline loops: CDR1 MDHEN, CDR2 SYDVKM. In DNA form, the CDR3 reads TGTGCCAGCAGCCTTACAGGGGTGGGAAACATTCAGTACTTC. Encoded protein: CASSLTGVGNIQYF.

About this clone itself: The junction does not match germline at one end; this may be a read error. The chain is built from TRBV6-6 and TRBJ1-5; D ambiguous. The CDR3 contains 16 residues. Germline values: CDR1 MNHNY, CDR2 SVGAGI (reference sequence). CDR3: CASSYSAKGLGSPQNF. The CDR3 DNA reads TGTGCCAGCAGTTACTCGGCCAAAGGACTGGGATCGCCCCAGAATTTT.

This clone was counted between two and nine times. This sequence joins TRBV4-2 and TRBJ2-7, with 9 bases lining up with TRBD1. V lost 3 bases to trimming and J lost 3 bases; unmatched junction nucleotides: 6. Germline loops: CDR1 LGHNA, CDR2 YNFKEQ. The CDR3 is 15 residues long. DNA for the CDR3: TGTGCCAGCAGCCAGACCTCGGGACAGGGCTACGAGCAGTACTTC. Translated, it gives CASSQTSGQGYEQYF.

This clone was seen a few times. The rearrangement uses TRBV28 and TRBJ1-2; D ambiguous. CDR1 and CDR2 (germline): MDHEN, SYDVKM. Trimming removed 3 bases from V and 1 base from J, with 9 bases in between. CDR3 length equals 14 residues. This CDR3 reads CASSFGVFNYGYTF. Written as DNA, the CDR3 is TGTGCCAGCAGTTTCGGTGTCTTTAACTATGGCTACACCTTC.